These 25 T cell receptor beta chains originate from one sample sequenced in a study of T cell responses to AZD1222 COVID-19 vaccine. The protocol was immunoSEQ multiplex PCR, while the TCRdb copy is restricted to in-frame clones and leaves out a portion. Counted here are 120,000 or so clones, 65% to 90% occurring once; the ten biggest clones make up about 27%. The sample was peripheral blood, taken 28 days after the second AZD1222 dose. Receptors were obtained from an adult who received the AZD1222 COVID-19 vaccine.

The gene calls are TRBV5-1 and TRBJ1-1, with D hard to call. Per germline, CDR1 SGHRS and CDR2 YFSETQ. The CDR3 is 15 amino acids. The ends were cut back, 4 bases at V and 5 bases at J, with 18 bases in the middle. DNA of the CDR3: TGCGCCAGCAGCCGTCGTGGGGTTAGAGGAACTGAAGCTTTCTTT. This encodes CASSRRGVRGTEAFF.

This clone has a single count. The V call is TRBV9, the J call TRBJ2-7; 9 bases map to TRBD2. CDR3 length: 17 residues. The ends lost 0 bases at V and 3 bases at J; junction bases unmatched: 10. The V gene's germline CDR1 is SGDLS and CDR2 YYNGEE. The CDR3 protein is CASSVGGRAGGVYEQYF. The CDR3 DNA reads TGTGCCAGCAGCGTAGGAGGGAGAGCGGGGGGCGTCTACGAGCAGTACTTC.

There are a few counts of this clone. The chain couples TRBV10-2 to TRBJ2-6; 7 positions match TRBD1. The CDR3 runs 15 residues. V was clipped by 2 bases and J by 6 bases; unmatched bases: 4. CDR1 is WSHSY, CDR2 SAAADI, per germline. This CDR3 reads CASSETTGLANVLTF. The CDR3, as DNA: TGCGCCAGCAGTGAGACGACAGGGTTGGCCAACGTCCTGACTTTC.

V is TRBV19 and J is TRBJ2-2; D is perhaps TRBD2 (6 bases). The V gene lost 5 bases and the J gene lost 7 bases, with 14 bases spanning the gap. From germline, CDR1 is LNHDA and CDR2 SQIVND (reference sequence). This CDR3 is built from 14 residues. The CDR3 reads CASSYGGAGGELFF. The CDR3 region has the DNA TGTGCCAGTAGTTACGGGGGAGCGGGCGGGGAGCTGTTTTTT.

This rearrangement joins TRBV3-1 (or the pseudogene TRBV3-2) to TRBJ1-6; 7 bases align to TRBD1. With V trimmed by 1 base and J by 8 bases, 5 bases remained unmatched. This CDR3 has 15 amino acids. CDR1 LGHDT and CDR2 YNNKEL come from the germline V gene (reference sequence). The CDR3 spells CASSQGGTADSPLHF. CDR3 sequence (DNA): TGTGCCAGCAGCCAAGGCGGGACAGCGGATTCACCCCTCCACTTT.

The V and J genes are TRBV4-3 and TRBJ1-3; 10 positions agree with TRBD1. Per germline, CDR1 LGHNA and CDR2 YSLEER. The J segment lost 0 bases and the V segment lost 3 bases, leaving 5 bases of the junction unmatched. CDR3 size: 17 residues. CDR3: CASSQGTGAHSGNTIYF. CDR3 sequence (DNA): TGCGCCAGCAGCCAGGGGACAGGGGCCCACTCTGGAAACACCATATATTTT.

The rearrangement links TRBV5-1 to TRBJ2-7; D may be TRBD1 or TRBD2 (5 bases each). The CDR3 is 12 amino acids. V lost 4 bases to trimming and J lost 5 bases, with 10 bases between them. Per the germline V gene, CDR1 is SGHRS and CDR2 is YFSETQ. The CDR3 bases are TGCGCCAGCAGCCCCCGAGGGGACGAGCAGTACTTC. Amino acids: CASSPRGDEQYF.

This clone has only a few counts. The gene calls are TRBV2 and TRBJ1-5, with 7 nucleotides matching TRBD1. The V segment lost 7 bases and the J segment 7 bases; nucleotides outside the gene matches: 13. The CDR3 is made up of 15 amino acids. Germline V gene lookup returns CDR1 SNHLY and CDR2 FYNNEI. In DNA form, the CDR3 reads TGTGCCAGCAACGCCCTGACAGGGTCGGGCCAGCCCCAGCATTTT. As protein: CASNALTGSGQPQHF.

The rearrangement uses TRBV23-1 and TRBJ1-5; TRBD1 matches at 9 bases. TRBV23-1 is an open reading frame whose function is uncertain. This CDR3 region has 18 residues. The ends lost 2 bases at V and 2 bases at J; junction bases unmatched: 10. The DNA of the CDR3 is TGCGCCAGCAGTCAACCCCCGGGACAGGGAGATGGCAATCAGCCCCAGCATTTT. It codes for CASSQPPGQGDGNQPQHF.

The count of this clone is one. The chain recombines TRBV7-8 with TRBJ1-4, with D perhaps matching TRBD1 (5 bases). V was pared by 4 bases and J by 14 bases, with 14 bases between. CDR3 size: 12 residues. From germline, CDR1 is SGHVS and CDR2 FQNEAQ. The CDR3 sequence: CASSSGTSSLFF. DNA of the CDR3: TGTGCCAGCAGCTCCGGGACGAGTTCTCTGTTTTTT.

V is TRBV4-3 and J is TRBJ1-4, with 10 bases matching TRBD1. Unmatched junction bases numbered 15, after V lost 4 bases and J lost 10 bases. Per germline, CDR1 LGHNA and CDR2 YSLEER. There are 17 residues in the CDR3. The CDR3 spells CASSRRTAGTGEGKLFF. The CDR3 region has the DNA TGCGCCAGCAGCCGCCGAACCGCTGGGACAGGGGAGGGAAAACTGTTTTTT.

The V gene is TRBV10-2, the J gene TRBJ1-2; a possible D gene is TRBD1 (5 bases). The CDR3 length is 14 residues. The germline gives CDR1 WSHSY, CDR2 SAAADI. Between the trimmed V and J ends, which lost 3 bases and 4 bases, there was a span of 12 bases. This CDR3 is CASSDRGTSYGYTF. The CDR3 DNA reads as TGCGCCAGCAGTGATAGGGGCACTAGCTATGGCTACACCTTC.

The gene calls are TRBV6-5 and TRBJ1-6, with D possibly matching TRBD1 (5 bases). The CDR3 covers 14 residues. The germline V gene has CDR1 MNHEY and CDR2 SVGAGI. V was cut by 6 bases and J by 7 bases, with 13 bases left in between. The chain's CDR3 is CASSRRQGNSPLHF. As DNA, the CDR3 is TGTGCCAGCAGCCGGCGGCAGGGCAATTCACCCCTCCACTTT.

This chain links TRBV7-8 with TRBJ2-4; D could derive from TRBD1 or TRBD2 (5 bases each). The CDR3 is made up of 13 amino acids. V shed 5 bases and J shed 3 bases, with 8 bases lying between them. The V gene's germline CDR1 is SGHVS and CDR2 FQNEAQ. CDR3 sequence: CASSRDRKNIQYF. The CDR3 DNA sequence: TGTGCCAGCAGCCGGGACCGCAAAAACATTCAGTACTTC.

The CDR3 loop is CASSLAGGDSPLHF. CDR3 DNA: TGTGCCAGCAGCTTGGCCGGGGGGGACTCACCCCTCCACTTT. V usage is TRBV5-5 and J usage is TRBJ1-6; D is possibly TRBD1 (5 bases). V lost 0 bases to trimming and J lost 10 bases, with 11 bases between them. Per germline, CDR1 SGHKS and CDR2 YYEKEE (reference sequence). CDR3 length: 14 amino acids.

V gene TRBV29-1 combines with J gene TRBJ2-2; possibly TRBD1 for D (6 bases). Germline V gene sequence: CDR1 SQVTM, CDR2 ANQGSEA. Trimming left V 4 bases short and J 2 bases short, with 8 bases between. This CDR3 is 13 amino acids long. For the CDR3, the DNA is TGCAGCGTTGGGGGGCCCAACACCGGGGAGCTGTTTTTT. Its translation: CSVGGPNTGELFF.

The chain carries TRBV6-5 and TRBJ2-5; TRBD2 aligns across 8 bases. Germline V gives CDR1 MNHEY, CDR2 SVGAGI. CDR3 size: 15 residues. V gave up 6 bases and J gave up 5 bases; unmatched junction bases: 11. CDR3 amino acids: CASSYYSGARETQYF. CDR3 nucleotides: TGTGCCAGCAGCTATTATAGCGGGGCCCGGGAGACCCAGTACTTC.

The chain joins TRBV9 to TRBJ2-1; the D gene is possibly TRBD2 (5 bases). The CDR3 has 15 amino acids. Trimming stripped 4 bases from V and 0 bases from J, with 11 bases between. The germline gives CDR1 SGDLS, CDR2 YYNGEE. CDR3 in DNA: TGTGCCAGCAGCTTAGGAGGTTTCTCCTACAATGAGCAGTTCTTC. Protein sequence: CASSLGGFSYNEQFF.

The chain combines TRBV4-1 with TRBJ2-1, with D possibly matching TRBD1 (6 bases). CDR3 length: 15 residues. Germline V lookup: CDR1 MGHRA, CDR2 YSYEKL. V was cut by 0 bases and J by 12 bases, with 18 bases left in between. The CDR3 is CASSQDWGDRLGQFF. DNA for the CDR3: TGCGCCAGCAGCCAAGATTGGGGTGACAGGCTTGGGCAGTTCTTC.

CDR3 protein: CSVEVPQGTDTQYF. The CDR3 DNA reads as TGCAGCGTTGAGGTCCCACAGGGCACAGATACGCAGTATTTT. The rearrangement uses TRBV29-1 and TRBJ2-3; possible D gene TRBD1, 5 bases. The CDR3 is made up of 14 amino acids. V lost 3 bases, J lost 1 base, and 11 bases lay in between. Germline CDR1 and CDR2: SQVTM and ANQGSEA.

This clone has a handful of counts. The gene calls are TRBV4-3 and TRBJ1-3; the D is unclear. Trimming removed 2 bases from V and 0 bases from J, with 8 bases in between. Germline loops: CDR1 LGHNA, CDR2 YSLEER. The CDR3 is 15 amino acids. The DNA for the CDR3 is TGCGCCAGCAGCCAACACTTACACTCTGGAAACACCATATATTTT. Translated, it gives CASSQHLHSGNTIYF.

V usage is TRBV4-3 and J usage is TRBJ2-6; 7 bases fit TRBD1. This CDR3 contains 17 residues. The germline V gene encodes CDR1 LGHNA and CDR2 YSLEER. V was clipped by 3 bases and J by 1 base; unmatched bases: 6. The CDR3 bases are TGCGCCAGCAGCCAGCGACCGACAGGGTCTGGGGCCAACGTCCTGACTTTC. Translation gives CASSQRPTGSGANVLTF.

This chain links TRBV27 with TRBJ1-4, with TRBD1 matching over 8 bases. The length of the CDR3 is 15 residues. Germline V CDR1 and CDR2: MNHEY, SMNVEV (reference sequence). V gave up 2 bases and J gave up 8 bases; unmatched junction bases: 7. CDR3 DNA: TGTGCCAGCAGTTTACCGGGACAGGTCCCAGAAAAACTGTTTTTT. Translating gives CASSLPGQVPEKLFF.

This clone was found a few times. J is TRBJ2-2 and V is TRBV24-1; TRBD2 matches 12 bases. This CDR3 is 18 amino acids long. From germline, CDR1 is KGHDR and CDR2 SFDVKD. J lost 4 bases, V lost 1 base, and 6 bases had no gene match. The CDR3 nucleotides read TGTGCCACCAGTGATTTCCCCCGGACTAGCGGGGTCACCGGGGAGCTGTTTTTT. It specifies CATSDFPRTSGVTGELFF.

The chain combines TRBV6-5 with TRBJ1-6; possible D gene TRBD1, 6 bases. The V gene lost 10 bases and the J gene lost 7 bases, with 14 bases spanning the gap. This CDR3 has 13 residues. Germline values: CDR1 MNHEY, CDR2 SVGAGI. The CDR3 region is CATRQVENSPLHF. Written as DNA, the CDR3 is TGTGCCACGAGACAGGTAGAAAATTCACCCCTCCACTTT.